This paragraph reports one T cell receptor beta chain. Its antigen is currently unknown. CDR3 size: 15 residues. Germline lookup yields CDR1 ENHRY and CDR2 SYGVKD. Between the trimmed V and J ends, which lost 4 bases and 0 bases, there was a span of 10 bases. The record originates from a study of cytomegalovirus exposure and HLA in healthy donors. Study results and limitations: Sequencing depth across donors, presence/absence analyses assumed, was roughly uniform.

Use of 60 Vbeta and 13 Jbeta primers characterized the PCR. Libraries were prepared by immunoSEQ multiplex PCR; TCRdb keeps only in-frame clonotypes and omits some of them. Of about 170,000 clones in the sample, roughly 84% are singletons; the top ten hold about 2.7%. This TCR came from a man aged 25-45 years in good health and CMV-seropositive. The V and J genes are TRBV10-3 and TRBJ2-1; weak D call: TRBD2 (6 bases). Material for sequencing was PBMCs. CDR3 in DNA: TGTGCCATCAGTGTAGCGGAGAGCTCCTACAATGAGCAGTTCTTC. It yields the protein CAISVAESSYNEQFF.